This T cell receptor (beta chain) was captured in a study of blood T cell repertoires in COVID-19. Study in general: Sites in the United States, Italy and Spain provided acute and convalescent COVID-19 samples. Sample material is recorded as cDNA or gDNA derived from T cells, B-cell-depleted T cells, or PBMCs.

Per germline, CDR1 SGHRS and CDR2 YFSETQ. V lost 6 bases to trimming and J lost 7 bases, with 16 bases between them. This CDR3 is built from 13 residues. The protocol was immunoSEQ multiplex PCR, while the TCRdb copy is restricted to in-frame clones and leaves out a portion. The sample shows about 180,000 clones, approximately 88% of them seen only once. This TCR was sampled from a woman in her twenties or thirties with acute or convalescent COVID-19. The source material was peripheral blood. This chain connects TRBV5-1 to TRBJ1-1, with a tentative D call TRBD1 (5 bases). In nucleotides, the CDR3 is TGCGCCAGCAAAGTAAGGGGCATAGATGAAGCTTTCTTT. Translation gives CASKVRGIDEAFF.